This T cell receptor (beta chain) was sequenced for a study of CD8+ T cells in alopecia areata. Study at large: Tofacitinib exposure lasted 6 to 18 months, followed by 6 months off drug.

Alopecia areata patients had lesional scalp punch biopsies and peripheral blood taken from them. RNA was extracted and reverse transcribed into cDNA as the sequencing template. Only in-frame clones appear in the TCRdb table, and some are missing; sequencing was by immunoSEQ multiplex PCR. This table holds about 170,000 clones, less than 75% found once. The germline V gene encodes CDR1 ENHRY and CDR2 SYGVKD. The length of the CDR3 is 14 residues. The V end was cut by 6 bases, the J end by 2 bases, with 12 bases between. Study-level results: Mouse data revealed clearer TCR sharing than patient data did, a gap possibly tied to HLA.

There are a few counts of this clone. What it recognizes is unknown. This specimen consisted of CD8+ T cells sorted from blood, obtained at week 0. The chain carries TRBV10-3 and TRBJ2-3, with D possibly being TRBD2 (5 bases). The sequence was collected from a human donor with alopecia areata. This chain's CDR3 is CAISPAAATDTQYF. CDR3 nucleotide sequence: TGTGCCATCAGCCCAGCGGCGGCCACAGATACGCAGTATTTT.